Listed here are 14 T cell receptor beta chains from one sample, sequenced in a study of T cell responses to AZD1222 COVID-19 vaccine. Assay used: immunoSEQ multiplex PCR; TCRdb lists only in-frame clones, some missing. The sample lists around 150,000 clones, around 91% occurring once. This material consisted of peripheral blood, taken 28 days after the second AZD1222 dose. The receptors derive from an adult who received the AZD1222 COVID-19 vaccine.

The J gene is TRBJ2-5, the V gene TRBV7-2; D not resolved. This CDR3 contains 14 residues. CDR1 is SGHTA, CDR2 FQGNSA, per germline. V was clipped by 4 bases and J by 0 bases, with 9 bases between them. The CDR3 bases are TGTGCCAGCAGCTCAGCTTACAACCAAGAGACCCAGTACTTC. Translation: CASSSAYNQETQYF.

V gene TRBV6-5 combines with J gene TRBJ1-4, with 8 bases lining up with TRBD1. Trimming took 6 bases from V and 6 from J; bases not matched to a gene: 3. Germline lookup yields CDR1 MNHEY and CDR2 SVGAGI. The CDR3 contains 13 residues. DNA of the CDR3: TGTGCCAGCAGGGGACAGGCCCATGAAAAACTGTTTTTT. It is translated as CASRGQAHEKLFF.

The DNA of the CDR3 is TGTGCCAGCAGTCGGTCGACAGGGGCCTACGAGCAGTACTTC. Its protein product is CASSRSTGAYEQYF. V usage is TRBV28 and J usage is TRBJ2-7; TRBD1 aligns across 8 bases. Germline lookup yields CDR1 MDHEN and CDR2 SYDVKM. V shed 5 bases, J shed 2 bases, and the junction held 5 bases outside the gene matches. The CDR3 spans 14 residues. The full variable domain, rest sourced from reference TRBV28 and TRBJ2-7, is DVKVTQSSRYLVKRTGEKVFLECVQDMDHENMFWYRQDPGLGLRLIYFSYDVKMKEKGDIPEGYSVSREKKERFSLILESASTNQTSMYLCASSRSTGAYEQYFGPGTRLTVT.

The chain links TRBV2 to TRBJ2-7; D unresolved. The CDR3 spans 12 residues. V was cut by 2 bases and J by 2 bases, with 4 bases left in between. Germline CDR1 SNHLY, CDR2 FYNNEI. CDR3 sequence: CASSEKPYEQYF. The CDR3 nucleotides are TGTGCCAGCAGTGAAAAGCCCTACGAGCAGTACTTC.

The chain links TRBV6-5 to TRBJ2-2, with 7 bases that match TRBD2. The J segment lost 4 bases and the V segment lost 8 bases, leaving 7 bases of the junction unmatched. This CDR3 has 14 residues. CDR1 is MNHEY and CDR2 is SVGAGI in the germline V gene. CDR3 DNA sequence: TGTGCCAGCGCTCTAGCGGTATTCACCGGGGAGCTGTTTTTT. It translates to CASALAVFTGELFF.

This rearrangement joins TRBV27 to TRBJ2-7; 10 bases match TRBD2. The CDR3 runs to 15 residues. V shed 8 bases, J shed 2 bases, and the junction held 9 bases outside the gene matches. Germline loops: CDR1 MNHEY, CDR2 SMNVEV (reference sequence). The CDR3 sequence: CASAPRLAGPYEQYF. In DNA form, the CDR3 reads TGTGCCAGCGCTCCGCGACTAGCGGGCCCCTACGAGCAGTACTTC.

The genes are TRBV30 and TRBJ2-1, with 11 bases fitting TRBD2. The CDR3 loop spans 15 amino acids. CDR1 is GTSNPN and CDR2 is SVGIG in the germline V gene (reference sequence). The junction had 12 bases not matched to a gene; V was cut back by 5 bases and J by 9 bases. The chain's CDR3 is CAWGGQLAGVGEQFF. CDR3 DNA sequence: TGTGCCTGGGGGGGACAACTAGCGGGAGTGGGTGAGCAGTTCTTC.

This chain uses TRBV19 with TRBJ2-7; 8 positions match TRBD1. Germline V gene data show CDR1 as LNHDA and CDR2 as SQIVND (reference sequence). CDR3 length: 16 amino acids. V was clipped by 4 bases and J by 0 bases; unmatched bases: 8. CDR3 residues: CASSNPRTGNSYEQYF. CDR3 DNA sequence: TGTGCCAGTAGTAACCCGAGGACAGGGAACTCCTACGAGCAGTACTTC.

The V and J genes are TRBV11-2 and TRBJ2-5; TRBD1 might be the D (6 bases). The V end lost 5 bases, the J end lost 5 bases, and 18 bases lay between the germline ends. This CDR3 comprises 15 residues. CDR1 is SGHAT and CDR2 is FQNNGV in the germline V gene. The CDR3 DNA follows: TGTGCCAGCAGCCCTCAGACAGGACCGGGGGAGACCCAGTACTTC. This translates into CASSPQTGPGETQYF.

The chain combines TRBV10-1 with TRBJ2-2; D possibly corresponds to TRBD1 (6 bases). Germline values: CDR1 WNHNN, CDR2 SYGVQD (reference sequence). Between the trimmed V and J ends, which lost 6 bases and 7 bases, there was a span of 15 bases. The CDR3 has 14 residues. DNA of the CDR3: TGCGCCAGCAGAGAAAGGCAGGGGAACGGGGAGCTGTTTTTT. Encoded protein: CASRERQGNGELFF.

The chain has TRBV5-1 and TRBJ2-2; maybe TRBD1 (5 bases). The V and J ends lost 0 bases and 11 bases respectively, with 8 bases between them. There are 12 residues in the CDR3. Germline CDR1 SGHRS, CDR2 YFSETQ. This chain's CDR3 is CASSLGWTELFF. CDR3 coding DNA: TGCGCCAGCAGCTTGGGCTGGACAGAGCTGTTTTTT.

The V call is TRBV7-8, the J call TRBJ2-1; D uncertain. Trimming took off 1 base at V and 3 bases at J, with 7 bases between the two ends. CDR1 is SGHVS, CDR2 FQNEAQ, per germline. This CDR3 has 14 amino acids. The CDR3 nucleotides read TGTGCCAGCAGCTTAGGAAGCAGCTACAATGAGCAGTTCTTC. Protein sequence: CASSLGSSYNEQFF.

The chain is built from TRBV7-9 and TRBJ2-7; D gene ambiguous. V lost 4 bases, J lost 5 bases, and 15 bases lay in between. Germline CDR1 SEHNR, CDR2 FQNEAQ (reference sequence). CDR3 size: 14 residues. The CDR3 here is CASSSAYNLNEQYF. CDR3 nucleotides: TGTGCCAGCAGCTCTGCCTACAATCTAAACGAGCAGTACTTC.

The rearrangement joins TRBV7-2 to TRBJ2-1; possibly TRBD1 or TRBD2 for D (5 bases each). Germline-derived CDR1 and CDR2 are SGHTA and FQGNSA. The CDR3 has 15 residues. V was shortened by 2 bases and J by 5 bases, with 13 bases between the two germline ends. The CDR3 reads CASSLTMGPNNEQFF. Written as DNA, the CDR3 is TGTGCCAGCAGCTTAACGATGGGACCTAACAATGAGCAGTTCTTC.